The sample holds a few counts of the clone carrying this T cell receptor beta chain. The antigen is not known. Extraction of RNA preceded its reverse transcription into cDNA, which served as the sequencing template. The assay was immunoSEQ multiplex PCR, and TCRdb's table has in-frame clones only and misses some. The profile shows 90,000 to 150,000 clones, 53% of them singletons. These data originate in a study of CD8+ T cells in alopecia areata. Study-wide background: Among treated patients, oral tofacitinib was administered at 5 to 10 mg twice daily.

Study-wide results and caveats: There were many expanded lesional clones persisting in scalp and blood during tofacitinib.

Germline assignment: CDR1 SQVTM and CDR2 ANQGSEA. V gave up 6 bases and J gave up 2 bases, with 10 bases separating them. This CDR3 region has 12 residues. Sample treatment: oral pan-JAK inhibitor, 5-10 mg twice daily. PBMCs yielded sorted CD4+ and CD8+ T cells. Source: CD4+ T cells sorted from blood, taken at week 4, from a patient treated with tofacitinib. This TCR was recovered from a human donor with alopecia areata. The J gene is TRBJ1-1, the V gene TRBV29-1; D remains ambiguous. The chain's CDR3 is CSVVDGNTEAFF. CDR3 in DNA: TGCAGCGTCGTTGACGGTAACACTGAAGCTTTCTTT.